What follows are 19 T cell receptor beta chains derived from one specimen sequenced in a study of control samples from healthy donors and cancer patients. Assay used: immunoSEQ multiplex PCR; TCRdb lists only in-frame clones, some missing. The top ten hold approximately 3% of the sample, which has approximately 97,000 clones, 92% seen once. What was sequenced was blood. These TCRs come from a human donor in good health. The donor label of this sample is uncertain.

V gene TRBV6-6 combines with J gene TRBJ1-1; D remains ambiguous. Trimming took off 2 bases at V and 0 bases at J, with 7 bases between the two ends. Germline-derived CDR1 and CDR2 are MNHNY and SVGAGI (reference sequence). The CDR3 totals 14 residues. As DNA, the CDR3 is TGTGCCAGCAGTTACCGCCCGGTGAACACTGAAGCTTTCTTT. Protein product: CASSYRPVNTEAFF.

V and J are TRBV3-1 (or the pseudogene TRBV3-2) and TRBJ1-1, with D unclear. Germline CDR1 reads LGHDT; CDR2 reads YNNKEL (reference sequence). The V end lost 2 bases, the J end lost 11 bases, and 18 bases lay between the germline ends. This CDR3 has 14 amino acids. CDR3 sequence reads: CASSQPPAEGRAFF. The DNA for the CDR3 is TGTGCCAGCAGCCAACCCCCGGCAGAGGGTCGGGCTTTCTTT.

The chain couples TRBV5-1 to TRBJ2-5, with 16 bases that match TRBD2. CDR3 size: 19 residues. Germline V lookup: CDR1 SGHRS, CDR2 YFSETQ. The V and J ends lost 3 bases and 1 base, in that order; junction bases with no gene match: 9. The CDR3 spells CASSYYGTSGGALQETQYF. The CDR3 DNA reads as TGCGCCAGCAGCTATTACGGGACTAGCGGGGGGGCTCTCCAAGAGACCCAGTACTTC.

The chain recombines TRBV5-1 with TRBJ1-2, with D possibly matching TRBD1 (6 bases). The CDR3 spans 14 residues. Trimming cost V 4 bases and J 5 bases, with 15 bases left between them. Germline V lookup: CDR1 SGHRS, CDR2 YFSETQ. CDR3 nucleotide sequence: TGCGCCAGCAGCCCGCGACAGGCGACGTATGGCTACACCTTC. Its translation: CASSPRQATYGYTF. The whole variable domain, remainder taken from reference TRBV5-1 and TRBJ1-2, is KAGVTQTPRYLIKTRGQQVTLSCSPISGHRSVSWYQQTPGQGLQFLFEYFSETQRNKGNFPGRFSGRQFSNSRSEMNVSTLELGDSALYLCASSPRQATYGYTFGSGTRLTVV.

The sample holds one count of this clone. The chain recombines TRBV5-1 with TRBJ1-3; possible D gene TRBD1, 6 bases. V was pared by 1 base and J by 0 bases, with 11 bases between. There are 16 residues in the CDR3. The germline CDR1 and CDR2 sequences are SGHRS and YFSETQ. CDR3 loop: CASSLTEQGSGNTIYF. The CDR3 DNA sequence: TGCGCCAGCAGCTTGACGGAACAGGGCTCTGGAAACACCATATATTTT.

The chain carries TRBV5-1 and TRBJ2-1; TRBD1 matches at 10 bases. There are 15 residues in the CDR3. The V gene's germline CDR1 is SGHRS and CDR2 YFSETQ. J gave up 7 bases and V 7 bases, and 11 bases lay outside the gene matches. CDR3 nucleotide sequence: TGCGCCAGCCGTCTAGGGACAGGGGCTTGGAATGAGCAGTTCTTC. Encoded protein: CASRLGTGAWNEQFF.

In its sample, this clone was seen once. The gene calls are TRBV5-1 and TRBJ2-7; TRBD1 aligns across 8 bases. CDR1 SGHRS and CDR2 YFSETQ come from the germline V gene. The CDR3 length is 16 residues. V shed 4 bases, J shed 3 bases, and the junction held 12 bases outside the gene matches. CDR3 protein: CASSPTTGAAYYEQYF. DNA of the CDR3: TGCGCCAGCAGCCCAACGACAGGGGCCGCTTACTACGAGCAGTACTTC.

This clone was seen once. The rearrangement joins TRBV12-3 or TRBV12-4 to TRBJ1-1, with 8 positions matching TRBD1. CDR3 length: 13 residues. Trimming removed 5 bases from V and 5 bases from J; junction bases left unmatched: 4. For the CDR3, the DNA is TGTGCCAGCAGTACAGGGGGGAGGACTGAAGCTTTCTTT. Protein: CASSTGGRTEAFF.

V gene TRBV4-2 combines with J gene TRBJ2-2, with 10 nucleotides matching TRBD2. The germline V gene encodes CDR1 LGHNA and CDR2 YNFKEQ. V trimming: 3 bases; J trimming: 4 bases; junction bases outside the gene matches: 11. This CDR3 comprises 18 residues. CDR3 protein: CASSQGSGGGVSTGELFF. For the CDR3, the DNA is TGTGCCAGCAGCCAGGGCAGCGGGGGGGGAGTTTCCACCGGGGAGCTGTTTTTT.

The chain is built from TRBV9 and TRBJ1-1, with D unresolved. The germline V gene has CDR1 SGDLS and CDR2 YYNGEE. With 0 bases removed from V and 4 bases from J, the gap between germline ends came to 16 bases. The CDR3 is made up of 16 amino acids. In nucleotides, the CDR3 is TGTGCCAGCAGCGTAGCGGGGATTGGAAGTGGCACTGAAGCTTTCTTT. Translation: CASSVAGIGSGTEAFF.

The chain is built from TRBV5-4 and TRBJ2-1; D could derive from TRBD1 or TRBD2 (5 bases each). V was trimmed by 0 bases and J by 3 bases, leaving 10 bases between them. This CDR3 is 15 amino acids long. Germline CDR1 SGHNT, CDR2 YYREEE (reference sequence). DNA for the CDR3: TGTGCCAGCAGCTTGGCCGGGGCTTACTACAATGAGCAGTTCTTC. It specifies CASSLAGAYYNEQFF.

CDR3 bases: TGCGCCAGCTCTGGCCTAACAGCTTCCAATCAGCCCCAGCATTTT. It is translated as CASSGLTASNQPQHF. The rearrangement links TRBV10-2 to TRBJ1-5; D uncertain. Trimming removed 8 bases from V and 3 bases from J, with 17 bases in between. The germline CDR1 and CDR2 sequences are WSHSY and SAAADI. The CDR3 loop spans 15 amino acids.

The genes are TRBV6-5 and TRBJ1-2; 9 positions agree with TRBD1. Trimming cost V 6 bases and J 8 bases; bases outside gene matches: 10. The CDR3 loop spans 14 amino acids. Germline assignment: CDR1 MNHEY and CDR2 SVGAGI. The CDR3 DNA follows: TGTGCCAGCAGGAACCGGGACAGGGCTTTCGGCTACACCTTC. Its translation is CASRNRDRAFGYTF.

This clone was seen only a few times. This same CDR3 is encoded by further DNA sequences in the sample. The chain couples TRBV18 to TRBJ1-5; D is uncertain. CDR3 length: 13 residues. Germline V gene data show CDR1 as KGHSH and CDR2 as LQKENI. V was cut by 1 base and J by 5 bases, with 6 bases left in between. This CDR3 is CASSPQGDQPQHF. DNA of the CDR3: TGTGCCAGCTCACCACAGGGTGATCAGCCCCAGCATTTT.

The chain combines TRBV6-2 or TRBV6-3 with TRBJ1-5; D not resolved. In germline, CDR1 is MNHEY, CDR2 SVGEGT. The CDR3 is 13 residues long. Trimming cost V 2 bases and J 5 bases, with 7 bases left between them. CDR3 region: CASSYEVHQPQHF. CDR3 bases: TGTGCCAGCAGTTACGAGGTGCATCAGCCCCAGCATTTT.

The V and J genes are TRBV12-3 or TRBV12-4 and TRBJ1-1; 8 positions match TRBD1. CDR3 size: 12 residues. The junction had 4 bases not matched to a gene; V was cut back by 8 bases and J by 5 bases. The CDR3: CASRTGLTEAFF. In DNA, the CDR3 is TGTGCCAGCCGGACAGGGCTGACTGAAGCTTTCTTT.

The chain has TRBV19 and TRBJ1-5; D is unresolved. The ends were cut back, 6 bases at V and 4 bases at J, with 13 bases in the middle. Germline V gives CDR1 LNHDA, CDR2 SQIVND (reference sequence). CDR3 length: 14 amino acids. CDR3 residues: CASRPGTLNQPQHF. CDR3 DNA sequence: TGTGCCAGTAGACCGGGAACCCTTAATCAGCCCCAGCATTTT.

V gene TRBV6-4 combines with J gene TRBJ1-6; TRBD1 matches 10 bases. The CDR3 has 15 residues. Germline V gene lookup returns CDR1 MRHNA and CDR2 SNTAGT. Trimming at V came to 5 bases and at J to 9 bases, leaving 7 bases not matched to a gene. The CDR3 DNA reads TGTGCCAGCAGTCCAGGACAGGGGGTCGTTTCACCCCTCCACTTT. Its protein is CASSPGQGVVSPLHF.

The chain couples TRBV7-8 to TRBJ1-1, with D unclear. Germline CDR1 reads SGHVS; CDR2 reads FQNEAQ. The CDR3 spans 11 residues. Trimming removed 6 bases at V and 3 bases at J, with 5 bases between. The CDR3 spells CASSPDTEAFF. The CDR3 DNA reads TGTGCCAGCAGTCCCGACACTGAAGCTTTCTTT.